The TCR beta chain described here comes from a study of monozygotic twins with inflammatory bowel disease. Reprocessing the 5' RACE reads, TCRdb reports a single entry for every CDR3 protein and omits DNA. Its table records about 160,000 distinct CDR3 sequences. Broader study findings: A reduction in TCRbeta diversity (inverse Simpson) was seen in IBD patients relative to healthy co-twins. Clonotype sharing was lower in IBD patients than healthy twins, most markedly with disease activity.

Note on this clonotype: Its antigen is unknown.

Sequenced input: blood. The clonotype was recovered from a human donor with ulcerative colitis or Crohn's disease, or a healthy co-twin of an affected twin (not recorded which).

The CDR3 reads CASSDWDNEQFF. The V gene is TRBV5-4, the J gene TRBJ2-1. This CDR3 has 12 residues. The germline CDR1 and CDR2 sequences are SGHNT and YYREEE (reference sequence).